The 20 T cell receptor beta chains reported below all come from one sample, sequenced in a study of blood T cell repertoires in COVID-19. TCRdb keeps only in-frame clones here, not all; method: immunoSEQ multiplex PCR. The sample yields fewer than 350,000 clones, roughly 90% seen once. The sample was PBMCs or T cells enriched from blood (not recorded which). The receptors here all came from a woman under 40 who had been exposed to COVID-19.

The V and J genes are TRBV28 and TRBJ2-5, with D unresolved. The ends were cut back, 6 bases at V and 1 base at J, with 12 bases in the middle. This CDR3 has 14 amino acids. CDR1 and CDR2 (germline): MDHEN, SYDVKM. CDR3 nucleotide sequence: TGTGCCAGCAGAGAGTCGAAAATCCAAGAGACCCAGTACTTC. Translating gives CASRESKIQETQYF.

V is TRBV3-1 (or the pseudogene TRBV3-2) and J is TRBJ2-1, with D uncertain. The germline gives CDR1 LGHDT, CDR2 YNNKEL (reference sequence). V was trimmed by 4 bases and J by 2 bases, leaving 12 bases between them. The CDR3 runs to 15 residues. CDR3 protein: CASSRPRATYNEQFF. For the CDR3, the DNA is TGTGCCAGCAGCCGCCCGCGTGCCACCTACAATGAGCAGTTCTTC.

This rearrangement joins TRBV19 to TRBJ2-3, with TRBD1 matching over 8 bases. The V gene's germline CDR1 is LNHDA and CDR2 SQIVND (reference sequence). The CDR3 contains 13 residues. V was clipped by 10 bases and J by 2 bases; unmatched bases: 5. The CDR3: CATRDRNTDTQYF. The CDR3 nucleotides read TGTGCCACCCGGGACAGGAACACAGATACGCAGTATTTT.

The V call is TRBV5-4, the J call TRBJ2-7; 10 bases line up with TRBD2. This CDR3 contains 15 residues. The trim removed 3 bases at V and 3 bases at J, leaving 6 bases unmatched. Germline-derived CDR1 and CDR2 are SGHNT and YYREEE (reference sequence). CDR3 sequence (DNA): TGTGCCAGCAGCTCCCTAGCGGGAGTGATCTACGAGCAGTACTTC. Its protein product is CASSSLAGVIYEQYF.

Only one count was recorded for this clone. The chain joins TRBV24-1 to TRBJ2-5; 9 bases are a match to TRBD2. J gave up 5 bases and V 3 bases, and 15 bases lay outside the gene matches. CDR1 and CDR2 from the germline V gene are KGHDR and SFDVKD. The CDR3 is 18 residues long. CDR3 DNA sequence: TGTGCCACCAGTGATCTAATTTTAAGCGGGAGGACCGGGGAGACCCAGTACTTC. Translated: CATSDLILSGRTGETQYF.

This chain links TRBV5-1 with TRBJ1-3, with 7 bases matching TRBD1. Germline CDR1 SGHRS, CDR2 YFSETQ. V lost 4 bases and J lost 2; bases outside the gene matches: 9. The CDR3 spans 16 residues. CDR3 loop: CASSKETGTAGNTIYF. For the CDR3, the DNA is TGCGCCAGCAGCAAAGAGACAGGGACGGCTGGAAACACCATATATTTT.

This sequence joins TRBV28 and TRBJ2-2, with 9 bases aligning to TRBD1. Trimming removed 2 bases from V and 5 bases from J; junction bases left unmatched: 12. CDR3 length: 18 amino acids. In germline, CDR1 is MDHEN, CDR2 SYDVKM. The DNA for the CDR3 is TGTGCCAGCAGTTTAGGGGGAGGGGGGACAGGGCGTACCGGGGAGCTGTTTTTT. Protein sequence: CASSLGGGGTGRTGELFF.

This clone was seen only a few times. The chain combines TRBV9 with TRBJ2-5; 7 bases align to TRBD2. The CDR3 runs to 15 residues. Germline V gene sequence: CDR1 SGDLS, CDR2 YYNGEE. Trimming took 4 bases from V and 5 from J; bases not matched to a gene: 11. CDR3 bases: TGTGCCAGCAGCTCCCATCCCGGGGGGACGGAGACCCAGTACTTC. Translated, it gives CASSSHPGGTETQYF. Supplemented by reference TRBV9 and TRBJ2-5, the full variable domain reads DSGVTQTPKHLITATGQRVTLRCSPRSGDLSVYWYQQSLDQGLQFLIQYYNGEERAKGNILERFSAQQFPDLHSELNLSSLELGDSALYFCASSSHPGGTETQYFGPGTRLLVL.

This chain connects TRBV11-2 to TRBJ1-4, with D hard to call. The V and J ends lost 2 bases and 6 bases respectively, with 13 bases between them. Germline V gene sequence: CDR1 SGHAT, CDR2 FQNNGV. The CDR3 runs to 15 residues. The CDR3 sequence is CASSLMAEAYEKLFF. DNA of the CDR3: TGTGCCAGCAGCTTAATGGCAGAGGCTTATGAAAAACTGTTTTTT.

V usage is TRBV5-1 and J usage is TRBJ2-5; TRBD2 matches at 9 bases. There are 14 residues in the CDR3. Per germline, CDR1 SGHRS and CDR2 YFSETQ. Trimming cost V 4 bases and J 5 bases; bases outside gene matches: 6. CDR3 in amino acids: CASSILAGDETQYF. CDR3 bases: TGCGCCAGCAGCATATTAGCGGGAGATGAGACCCAGTACTTC.

The rearrangement uses TRBV27 and TRBJ2-7; TRBD1 agrees at 10 bases. This CDR3 region has 15 residues. V lost 2 bases, J lost 10 bases, and 11 bases stayed unmatched. The germline V gene has CDR1 MNHEY and CDR2 SMNVEV (reference sequence). The chain's CDR3 is CASSLNFGQGGIQYF. In nucleotides, the CDR3 is TGTGCCAGCAGTTTAAACTTTGGACAGGGGGGAATCCAGTACTTC.

V and J are TRBV5-1 and TRBJ1-2; 8 bases match TRBD1. The germline V gene encodes CDR1 SGHRS and CDR2 YFSETQ. Trimming took 0 bases from V and 6 from J; bases not matched to a gene: 10. The CDR3 consists of 16 residues. The CDR3 loop is CASSLGTFGQGNGYTF. In nucleotides, the CDR3 is TGCGCCAGCAGCTTGGGGACGTTTGGACAGGGTAATGGCTACACCTTC. Full variable domain (rest looked up from reference TRBV5-1 and TRBJ1-2): KAGVTQTPRYLIKTRGQQVTLSCSPISGHRSVSWYQQTPGQGLQFLFEYFSETQRNKGNFPGRFSGRQFSNSRSEMNVSTLELGDSALYLCASSLGTFGQGNGYTFGSGTRLTVV.

A remark on this clone: Other nucleotide sequences in the sample specify the same CDR3. The J gene is TRBJ2-5, the V gene TRBV27; D uncertain. This CDR3 spans 11 amino acids. Trimming pared 3 bases from V and 5 bases from J, leaving 4 bases between. The germline V gene has CDR1 MNHEY and CDR2 SMNVEV (reference sequence). The CDR3 protein is CASSFRETQYF. DNA of the CDR3: TGTGCCAGCAGTTTTCGGGAGACCCAGTACTTC.

The chain couples TRBV24-1 to TRBJ2-2; 8 bases are a match to TRBD1. The CDR3 is 17 amino acids. V shed 1 base and J 4 bases; nucleotides not matched to a gene: 7. The germline CDR1 and CDR2 sequences are KGHDR and SFDVKD. The CDR3 region has the DNA TGTGCCACCAGTGATTTATGGCAGGGGGCTTTCACCGGGGAGCTGTTTTTT. This translates into CATSDLWQGAFTGELFF.

The gene calls are TRBV5-1 and TRBJ2-2; tentative D call: TRBD1 (6 bases). The CDR3 runs to 13 residues. Germline CDR1 is SGHRS and CDR2 is YFSETQ. V was trimmed by 3 bases and J by 9 bases, leaving 12 bases between them. CDR3 nucleotides: TGCGCCAGCAGCTGGGACAACACTTGGGAGCTGTTTTTT. Translation gives CASSWDNTWELFF.

This rearrangement joins TRBV5-1 to TRBJ2-7, with a weak D call TRBD2 (6 bases). Germline V gives CDR1 SGHRS, CDR2 YFSETQ. The CDR3 covers 14 residues. V shed 0 bases and J shed 5 bases, with 12 bases lying between them. The CDR3 DNA reads as TGCGCCAGCAGCTTGGTCGCGGGGATTAACGAGCAGTACTTC. This sequence encodes CASSLVAGINEQYF.

J is TRBJ1-5 and V is TRBV11-2, with 7 bases fitting TRBD1. Trimming removed 5 bases from V and 0 bases from J; junction bases left unmatched: 4. This CDR3 is 15 amino acids long. CDR1 and CDR2 (germline): SGHAT, FQNNGV. The CDR3 DNA reads as TGTGCCAGCAGCCAGGGACAGTATAGCAATCAGCCCCAGCATTTT. Translation gives CASSQGQYSNQPQHF.

The chain joins TRBV28 to TRBJ2-1, with D possibly TRBD2 on 7 matching bases. From germline, CDR1 is MDHEN and CDR2 SYDVKM. This CDR3 has 16 amino acids. V was pared by 6 bases and J by 8 bases, with 23 bases between. Here the CDR3 reads CASRPRTRGDLHEQFF. DNA for the CDR3: TGTGCCAGCAGGCCTCGGACTAGGGGGGATCTTCATGAGCAGTTCTTC. The whole variable domain, filled in from reference TRBV28 and TRBJ2-1, reads DVKVTQSSRYLVKRTGEKVFLECVQDMDHENMFWYRQDPGLGLRLIYFSYDVKMKEKGDIPEGYSVSREKKERFSLILESASTNQTSMYLCASRPRTRGDLHEQFFGPGTRLTVL.

This chain connects TRBV7-9 to TRBJ2-1; D ambiguous. This CDR3 has 11 residues. In germline, CDR1 is SEHNR, CDR2 FQNEAQ (reference sequence). Deletions cut 5 bases from V and 10 bases from J, with 9 bases between. CDR3 in amino acids: CASSPIEEQFF. The CDR3, as DNA: TGTGCCAGCAGCCCAATCGAGGAGCAGTTCTTC.

This clone showed up many times. This chain joins TRBV4-2 and TRBJ1-2; maybe TRBD1 (6 bases). The CDR3 sequence is 16 residues long. Per germline, CDR1 LGHNA and CDR2 YNFKEQ. Trimming left V 4 bases short and J 1 base short, with 16 bases between. CDR3 residues: CASSPQPGELNYGYTF. Here the CDR3 DNA reads TGTGCCAGCAGCCCTCAGCCAGGGGAACTTAACTATGGCTACACCTTC.